The source of this T cell receptor beta chain is a study of blood T cell repertoires in COVID-19. Overall study: There were acute and convalescent COVID-19 samples, and they came from the United States, Italy and Spain. T cells, B-cell-depleted T cells, or PBMCs supplied cDNA or gDNA.

V was cut by 3 bases and J by 5 bases, with 9 bases left in between. The CDR3 is 13 amino acids. Looked up from germline, CDR1 is KGHSH and CDR2 is LQKENI. In the authors' methods: Estimation of nucleated cell counts was performed using reference gene primer amplification. Produced via immunoSEQ multiplex PCR; TCRdb's table is partial and in-frame only. V and J calls and clone size are copied from that table; D and trimming were computed from the DNA. Of about 47,000 clones detected, roughly four fifths appear once; the ten largest clones hold around 7%. The receptor was isolated from a man aged 55 to 70 with active COVID-19. The chain combines TRBV18 with TRBJ2-3; perhaps TRBD2 as D (5 bases). Sequencing input: peripheral blood. CDR3 in amino acids: CASSPAGLDTQYF. In nucleotides, the CDR3 is TGTGCCAGCTCACCGGCGGGTCTAGATACGCAGTATTTT.